There are many counts of the clone carrying this T cell receptor (beta chain). What it recognizes is unknown. The sample, blood from the first hyperthyroidism diagnosis, precedes any ophthalmopathy symptoms. The sample belongs to a study of T cells in Graves' hyperthyroidism and ophthalmopathy. General observations from the study: Ophthalmopathy was separated from stable hyperthyroidism by a 13 V-J model.

Per the germline V gene, CDR1 is SGHVS and CDR2 is FNYEAQ. Trimming removed 4 bases at V and 4 bases at J, with 17 bases between. CDR3 length: 15 amino acids. Amplification targeted TCR beta CDR3 regions from RNA transcripts. HTBI primers were employed in a first-round RT-PCR of the TCR CDR3. Via MiXCR, TCRdb re-called the multiplex PCR reads, giving one row per CDR3 protein. The data contain around 340,000 distinct CDR3 sequences, 15% to 20% of them singletons. Sequencing was carried out using blood. This TCR came from a woman in her twenties or thirties with Graves' hyperthyroidism that later progressed to Graves' ophthalmopathy. This chain connects TRBV7-6 to TRBJ2-7; D gene uncertain. The CDR3 sequence: CASSSTDPPEYEQYF. Here the CDR3 DNA reads TGTGCCAGCAGCTCGACCGACCCCCCAGAATACGAGCAGTACTTC.